This TCR beta chain is from a study of post-analysis software for immune sequencing data. Study-level information: Relapsing-remitting, secondary progressive and progressive-relapsing forms made up the multiple sclerosis disease courses. Study results and caveats: Roughly five TRBV segments, including TRBV5-6, TRBV5-1 and TRBV20-1, were more frequent in patients than controls.

Tagging with unique molecular identifiers was a feature of the TCR beta cDNA libraries. Using its own MiXCR run on the PCR reads, TCRdb lists one record per CDR3 protein. In the table there are roughly 600,000 distinct CDR3 sequences, roughly 45% of which are singletons. The CDR3 consists of 13 residues. Germline CDR1 is LNHNV and CDR2 is YYDKDF (reference sequence). The V gene lost 0 bases and the J gene lost 8 bases, with 7 bases spanning the gap. Notes on this clonotype: The antigen remains undetermined.

The chain has TRBV15 and TRBJ1-4; the D is unclear. This clonotype originated in a girl aged 10 to 17 with multiple sclerosis. Material for sequencing was blood. The CDR3 DNA is TGTGCCACCAGCAGAGACCGAAGGGAAAAACTGTTTTTT. Translation gives CATSRDRREKLFF.